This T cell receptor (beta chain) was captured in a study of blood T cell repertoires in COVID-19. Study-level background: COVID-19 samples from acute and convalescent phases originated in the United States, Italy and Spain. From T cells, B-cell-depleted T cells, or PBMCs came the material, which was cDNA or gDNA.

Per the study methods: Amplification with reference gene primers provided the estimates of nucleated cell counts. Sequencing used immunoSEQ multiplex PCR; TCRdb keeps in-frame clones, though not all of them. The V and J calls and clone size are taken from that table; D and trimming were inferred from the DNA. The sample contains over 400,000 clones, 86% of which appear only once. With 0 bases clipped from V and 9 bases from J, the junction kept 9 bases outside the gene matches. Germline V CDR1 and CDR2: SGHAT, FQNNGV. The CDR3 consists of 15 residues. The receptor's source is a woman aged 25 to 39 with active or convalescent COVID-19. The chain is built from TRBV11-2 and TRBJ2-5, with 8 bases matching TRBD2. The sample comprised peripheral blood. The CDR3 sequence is CASSLEGAGLGSQYF. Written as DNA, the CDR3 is TGTGCCAGCAGCTTAGAGGGGGCGGGACTAGGGTCCCAGTACTTC.